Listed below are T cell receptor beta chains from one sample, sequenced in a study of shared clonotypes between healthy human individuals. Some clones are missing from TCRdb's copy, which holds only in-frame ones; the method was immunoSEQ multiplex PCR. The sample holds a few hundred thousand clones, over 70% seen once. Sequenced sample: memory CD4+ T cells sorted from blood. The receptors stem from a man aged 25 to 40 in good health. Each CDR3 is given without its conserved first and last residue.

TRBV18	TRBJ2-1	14	ASSPLTGERNNEQF
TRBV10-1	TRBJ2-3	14	ASSESTGLGADTQY
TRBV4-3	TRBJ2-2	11	ASSQGGEGELF
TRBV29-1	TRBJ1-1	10	SGTDSPTEAF
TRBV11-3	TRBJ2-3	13	ASSSGTSFTDTQY
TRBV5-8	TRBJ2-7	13	ASSHPGPGAYEQY
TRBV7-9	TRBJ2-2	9	ASSRGEELF
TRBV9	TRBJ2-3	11	ASRGTSTDTQY
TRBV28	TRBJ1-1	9	ASSVRVEAF
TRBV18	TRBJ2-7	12	ASSTGTASYEQY
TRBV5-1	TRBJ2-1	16	ASSHSERRLAAYNEQF
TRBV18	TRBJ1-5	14	ASSLYSGAVSQPQH
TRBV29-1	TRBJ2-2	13	SVGVAGKNTGELF
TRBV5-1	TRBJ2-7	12	ASRATSGNYEQY
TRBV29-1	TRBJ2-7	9	SATGVHEQY
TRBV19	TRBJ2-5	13	ASGQTGSGLGTQY
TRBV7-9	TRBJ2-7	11	ASNSAGRGEQY
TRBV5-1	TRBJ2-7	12	ASSLGTDTYEQY
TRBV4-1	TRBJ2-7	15	ASSQEGSAGGFYEQY
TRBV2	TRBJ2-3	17	ASSEMAGQGIQSTDTQY
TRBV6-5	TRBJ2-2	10	ASSLAGGKLF
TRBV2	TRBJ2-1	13	ASTLERGPYNEQF
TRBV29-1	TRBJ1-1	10	SVARVGTEAF
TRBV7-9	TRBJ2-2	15	ASSSIRDSRNTGELF
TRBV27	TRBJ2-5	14	ATWGGPPGGQETQY
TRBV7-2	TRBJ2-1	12	ASSSPRRGGEQF
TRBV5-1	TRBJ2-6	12	ASSTTAGANVLT
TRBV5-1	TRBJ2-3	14	ASSGGGASSTDTQY
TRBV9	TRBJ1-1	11	ASSVLSGSEAF
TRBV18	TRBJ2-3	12	ASSPRPSTDTQY
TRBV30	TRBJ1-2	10	AWTSDKGGYT
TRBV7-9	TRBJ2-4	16	ASSYPPRLAGSKNIQY
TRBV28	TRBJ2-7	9	ASTSGGMQY
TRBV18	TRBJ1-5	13	ASSLDREVVQPQH
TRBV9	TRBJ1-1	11	ASSVTGRTEAF
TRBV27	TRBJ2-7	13	ASSALAGRFYEQY
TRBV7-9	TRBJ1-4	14	ASSLLGRGSNEKLF
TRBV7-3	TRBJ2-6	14	ASSPGPDSGANVLT
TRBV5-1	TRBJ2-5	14	ASSPPSGRGGETQY
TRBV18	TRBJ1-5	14	ASSHEQGASGQPQH
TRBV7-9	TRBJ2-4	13	ASSSSSGTKNIQY
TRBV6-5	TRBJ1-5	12	ASSEDRSYQPQH
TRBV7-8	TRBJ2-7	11	ASSRGTTYEQY
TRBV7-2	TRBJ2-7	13	ASSLELAGGSEQY
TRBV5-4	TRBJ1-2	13	ASSSRTDSDYGYT
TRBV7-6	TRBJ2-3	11	ASSLLPADTQY
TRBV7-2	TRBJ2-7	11	ASSGGPSYEQY
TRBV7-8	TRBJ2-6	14	ASTPSRGAGANVLT
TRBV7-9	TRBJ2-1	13	ASSLEGRTYNEQF
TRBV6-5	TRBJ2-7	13	ASSSHGGLTYEQY
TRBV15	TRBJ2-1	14	ATSRAGAGGLNEQF
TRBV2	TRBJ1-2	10	ASRGDRGGYT
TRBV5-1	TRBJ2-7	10	ASGRGAYEQY
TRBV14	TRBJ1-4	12	ASSSGGSDEKLF